The rows below give T cell receptor beta chains drawn from one sample of a study of T-cell memory formation after mild COVID-19. TCRdb passed the 5' RACE reads through MiXCR, listing each CDR3 protein once. The repertoire holds approximately 54,000 distinct CDR3 sequences, with roughly an eighth as singletons. Sequences were obtained from PBMCs or a T cell subset sorted from them (not recorded which). These receptors came from a man aged 18 to 35 who had mild COVID-19 (a few samples of this study predate the infection). Cell type and time point are not known. CDR3s include the opening cysteine and the closing phenylalanine or tryptophan. Each record gives: V gene, clone size, D gene, J gene, CDR3 protein, CDR3 DNA. D genes are given only for firm matches. Some rows have no size entry. The others give once, few or many, or a class for an expanded clone.

TRBV27	.	.	TRBJ2-3	CASSLHGAIPGLDTQYF	TGTGCCAGCAGTTTGCATGGCGCCATCCCGGGACTAGATACGCAGTATTTT
TRBV7-2	.	.	TRBJ2-2	CASSLVGLGELFF	TGTGCCAGCAGCTTAGTGGGGCTCGGGGAGCTGTTTTTT
TRBV12-3/TRBV12-4	few	.	TRBJ1-1	CASSLLGRGNTEAFF	TGTGCCAGCAGTTTACTAGGTCGTGGGAACACTGAAGCTTTCTTT
TRBV20-1	once	.	TRBJ1-1	CSARDMGKNTEAFF	TGCAGTGCTAGAGATATGGGGAAAAACACTGAAGCTTTCTTT
TRBV10-3	few	.	TRBJ2-7	CAIRDKAGEQYF	TGTGCCATCAGAGACAAGGCGGGGGAGCAGTACTTC
TRBV27	few	.	TRBJ1-6	CASSLRDGWSPLHF	TGTGCCAGCAGTCTCAGGGACGGCTGGTCACCCCTCCACTTT
TRBV24-1	.	.	TRBJ2-2	CATSDWREHGELFF	TGTGCCACCAGTGATTGGAGGGAACACGGGGAGCTGTTTTTT
TRBV29-1	.	.	TRBJ2-3	CSVEEENTDTQYF	TGCAGCGTTGAAGAAGAGAACACAGATACGCAGTATTTT
TRBV5-1	few	.	TRBJ2-5	CASSLAEGGIQETQYF	TGCGCCAGCAGCTTGGCCGAGGGGGGGATCCAAGAGACCCAGTACTTC
TRBV6-5	few	.	TRBJ1-1	CASRTTANTEAFF	TGTGCCAGCAGGACCACAGCAAACACTGAAGCTTTCTTT
TRBV12-3/TRBV12-4	.	TRBD2	TRBJ2-1	CASSLRLAEYNEQFF	TGTGCCAGCAGTCTGCGACTAGCGGAGTACAATGAGCAGTTCTTC
TRBV5-8	few	TRBD1	TRBJ1-5	CASSRTGTEASNQPQHF	TGTGCCAGCAGCCGTACCGGGACAGAGGCTAGCAATCAGCCCCAGCATTTT
TRBV5-1	few	.	TRBJ2-3	CASSLEVASSTDTQYF	TGCGCCAGCAGCTTGGAGGTGGCCTCTAGCACAGATACGCAGTATTTT
TRBV6-5	few	.	TRBJ1-1	CASSYGENTEAFF	TGTGCCAGCAGTTATGGTGAGAACACTGAAGCTTTCTTT
TRBV30	few	.	TRBJ1-2	CAWNFQGQSDGYTF	TGTGCCTGGAATTTCCAGGGGCAGTCGGATGGCTACACCTTC
TRBV6-5	.	.	TRBJ1-2	CASSRGADYGYTF	TGTGCCAGCAGTCGTGGGGCAGACTATGGCTACACCTTC
TRBV3-1	.	TRBD1	TRBJ2-1	CASGQGYRGNEQFF	TGTGCCAGCGGCCAAGGCTACAGGGGGAATGAGCAGTTCTTC
TRBV7-9	.	TRBD1	TRBJ1-6	CASSRGQANSPLHF	TGTGCCAGCAGCCGCGGACAGGCTAATTCACCCCTCCACTTT
TRBV12-3/TRBV12-4	few	TRBD1	TRBJ1-2	CASSRDRGRGGYTF	TGTGCCAGCAGTCGGGACAGGGGGCGCGGTGGCTACACCTTC
TRBV6-2/TRBV6-3	few	.	TRBJ1-6	CASSYRRPGNNSPLHF	TGTGCCAGCAGTTATCGGAGACCTGGGAATAATTCACCCCTCCACTTT
TRBV25-1	.	TRBD1	TRBJ2-3	CASSELGQATDTQYF	TGTGCCAGCAGTGAATTGGGACAGGCGACAGATACGCAGTATTTT
TRBV6-2/TRBV6-3	few	.	TRBJ2-3	CASRITGSTDTQYF	TGTGCCAGCAGAATCACAGGGAGCACAGATACGCAGTATTTT
TRBV9	.	TRBD1	TRBJ1-1	CASSPEGSGGQGLEAFF	TGTGCCAGCAGTCCAGAGGGATCGGGAGGACAGGGCCTTGAAGCTTTCTTT
TRBV7-2	.	.	TRBJ1-6	CASSLGPGYNSPLHF	TGTGCCAGCAGCTTAGGTCCAGGTTATAATTCACCCCTCCACTTT
TRBV20-1	few	.	TRBJ1-5	CSARGDSNQPQHF	TGCAGTGCTAGAGGGGACAGCAATCAGCCCCAGCATTTT